These 30 T cell receptor beta chains share one sample of origin, sequenced in a study of CD8 T cells in ankylosing spondylitis. Study-level points and caveats: In ankylosing spondylitis blood, a motif of seven or eight highly homologous TCR beta variants appeared characteristic.

MiXCR, run by TCRdb on the 5' RACE reads, gives a single entry per CDR3 protein. This table holds hundreds of thousands of distinct CDR3 sequences, roughly 10% found once. Their specific antigens are unknown. Specimen: blood, either unsorted or a sorted T cell fraction (not recorded which). These TCRs come from a male donor with ankylosing spondylitis.

This clonotype showed up just a few times. The V and J genes are TRBV7-2 and TRBJ1-6; 7 bases agree with TRBD1. Germline values: CDR1 SGHTA, CDR2 FQGNSA. The CDR3 contains 12 residues. V shed 5 bases, J shed 15 bases, and the junction held 7 bases outside the gene matches. CDR3 region: CASSLRQGGLHF. CDR3 DNA: TGTGCCAGCAGCCTAAGACAGGGTGGCCTCCACTTT.

This sequence joins TRBV20-1 and TRBJ2-3; TRBD2 is a possible D gene (5 bases). CDR1 is DFQATT, CDR2 SNEGSKA, per germline (reference sequence). The V end lost 1 base, the J end lost 4 bases, and 9 bases lay between the germline ends. The CDR3 contains 13 residues. CDR3 in amino acids: CSARGAAPDTQYF. The DNA of the CDR3 is TGCAGTGCTAGAGGAGCGGCCCCAGATACGCAGTATTTT.

This clonotype has only a few counts. V is TRBV9 and J is TRBJ1-2; 7 bases agree with TRBD1. The CDR3 is 14 residues long. In germline, CDR1 is SGDLS, CDR2 YYNGEE. V trimming: 3 bases; J trimming: 7 bases; junction bases outside the gene matches: 9. CDR3: CASSATTGASGYTF. CDR3 coding DNA: TGTGCCAGCAGCGCTACAACAGGGGCAAGTGGCTACACCTTC.

The chain employs TRBV6-2 or TRBV6-3 and TRBJ2-1; D might be TRBD2 (5 bases). The CDR3 length is 12 residues. V was cut by 2 bases and J by 11 bases, with 10 bases left in between. The germline CDR1 and CDR2 sequences are MNHEY and SVGEGT. The CDR3 loop reads CASSYEGTKQFF. CDR3 bases: TGTGCCAGCAGTTACGAGGGCACGAAGCAGTTCTTC.

The chain has TRBV18 and TRBJ1-1; 8 bases map to TRBD1. This CDR3 contains 14 residues. The trim removed 3 bases at V and 6 bases at J, leaving 6 bases unmatched. From germline, CDR1 is KGHSH and CDR2 LQKENI. CDR3 nucleotide sequence: TGTGCCAGCTCACCGACAGGGGCGGGTCCTGAAGCTTTCTTT. Translation gives CASSPTGAGPEAFF. Supplemented by reference TRBV18 and TRBJ1-1, the full variable domain reads NAGVMQNPRHLVRRRGQEARLRCSPMKGHSHVYWYRQLPEEGLKFMVYLQKENIIDESGMPKERFSAEFPKEGPSILRIQQVVRGDSAAYFCASSPTGAGPEAFFGQGTRLTVV.

V is TRBV11-2 and J is TRBJ1-4; 8 bases fit TRBD1. This CDR3 is 15 amino acids long. Germline values: CDR1 SGHAT, CDR2 FQNNGV. V lost 2 bases, J lost 8 bases, and 7 bases stayed unmatched. In DNA, the CDR3 is TGTGCCAGCAGCTTATTTGGACAGGGAGAAGAAAAACTGTTTTTT. The encoded protein is CASSLFGQGEEKLFF.

This clonotype was observed a few times. The chain has TRBV6-1 and TRBJ1-5; TRBD1 might be the D (5 bases). This CDR3 is built from 14 residues. CDR1 and CDR2 (germline): MNHNS, SASEGT. Trimming cost V 5 bases and J 7 bases, with 15 bases left between them. In DNA form, the CDR3 reads TGTGCCAGCAGTAGGGGAACCCTTGAGCAGCCCCAGCATTTT. As protein: CASSRGTLEQPQHF.

This clonotype was found a few times. The CDR3 nucleotides are TGTGCCAGCAGTGACTCTGGACAGATGAACACTGAAGCTTTCTTT. This encodes CASSDSGQMNTEAFF. The rearrangement uses TRBV6-4 and TRBJ1-1, with D possibly being TRBD1 (6 bases). The germline V gene has CDR1 MRHNA and CDR2 SNTAGT. The CDR3 spans 15 residues. Trimming shortened V by 0 bases and J by 0 bases, and 8 bases separated the two germline ends.

The CDR3 loop reads CSARVPSRVTSTDTQYF. CDR3 DNA: TGCAGTGCTAGAGTTCCTAGTAGAGTTACTAGCACAGATACGCAGTATTTT. This chain uses TRBV20-1 with TRBJ2-3, with no clear D. Trimming stripped 1 base from V and 0 bases from J, with 17 bases between. CDR1 is DFQATT, CDR2 SNEGSKA, per germline (reference sequence). CDR3 length: 17 amino acids.

The V and J genes are TRBV10-1 and TRBJ2-5; D remains unclear. From germline, CDR1 is WNHNN and CDR2 SYGVQD (reference sequence). The ends were cut back, 4 bases at V and 0 bases at J, with 9 bases in the middle. This CDR3 is 14 amino acids long. CDR3 loop: CASSGHGHQETQYF. In DNA form, the CDR3 reads TGCGCCAGCAGTGGGCACGGACACCAAGAGACCCAGTACTTC.

Many counts were recorded for this clonotype. V is TRBV20-1 and J is TRBJ1-2; TRBD1 agrees at 7 bases. From germline, CDR1 is DFQATT and CDR2 SNEGSKA (reference sequence). CDR3 length: 13 residues. With 5 bases clipped from V and 2 bases from J, the junction kept 5 bases outside the gene matches. In DNA, the CDR3 is TGCAGTGCTCCCCGGACAGGCAACTATGGCTACACCTTC. Translation: CSAPRTGNYGYTF.

This clonotype has just a few counts. The chain couples TRBV4-2 to TRBJ2-2, with 8 nucleotides matching TRBD1. CDR3 size: 15 residues. Unmatched junction bases numbered 11, after V lost 8 bases and J lost 6 bases. Per the germline V gene, CDR1 is LGHNA and CDR2 is YNFKEQ. The CDR3, as DNA: TGTGCCAGCGCGCCGGCCAGGGGGCACGCCGGGGAGCTGTTTTTT. Protein product: CASAPARGHAGELFF.

This clonotype was seen more than once but under ten times. The V and J genes are TRBV6-2 or TRBV6-3 and TRBJ2-3, with TRBD2 matching 7 bases. Germline V gives CDR1 MNHEY, CDR2 SVGEGT. The CDR3 sequence is 14 residues long. The trim removed 7 bases at V and 2 bases at J, leaving 6 bases unmatched. The CDR3 bases are TGTGCCAGCAAGTTTAGCGGGCCCACAGATACGCAGTATTTT. This encodes CASKFSGPTDTQYF.

This clonotype was recorded many times. The chain recombines TRBV6-5 with TRBJ2-7; TRBD2 aligns across 10 bases. J gave up 3 bases and V 2 bases, and 10 bases lay outside the gene matches. The CDR3 runs to 17 residues. The germline V gene encodes CDR1 MNHEY and CDR2 SVGAGI. CDR3 DNA sequence: TGTGCCAGCAGTTACGGGCTAGCGGGAGCCCTACGCTACGAGCAGTACTTC. It translates to CASSYGLAGALRYEQYF.

This rearrangement joins TRBV5-1 to TRBJ2-7, with 8 bases aligning to TRBD2. V shed 0 bases and J 7 bases; nucleotides not matched to a gene: 6. The CDR3 sequence is 14 residues long. Germline V gene sequence: CDR1 SGHRS, CDR2 YFSETQ. Written as DNA, the CDR3 is TGCGCCAGCAGCTTGGCCCCCAGCGGGGGTGAGCAGTACTTC. Its protein product is CASSLAPSGGEQYF.

The CDR3 DNA sequence: TGTGCCAGCAGCCTACCGGGGCTTAATCAGCCCCAGCATTTT. It encodes CASSLPGLNQPQHF. The genes are TRBV5-6 and TRBJ1-5; the D gene is possibly TRBD1 (5 bases). This CDR3 is 14 amino acids long. The V gene lost 4 bases and the J gene lost 4 bases, with 12 bases spanning the gap. Germline V gene data show CDR1 as SGHDT and CDR2 as YYEEEE. Full variable domain (missing parts from reference TRBV5-6 and TRBJ1-5): DAGVTQSPTHLIKTRGQQVTLRCSPKSGHDTVSWYQQALGQGPQFIFQYYEEEERQRGNFPDRFSGHQFPNYSSELNVNALLLGDSALYLCASSLPGLNQPQHFGDGTRLSIL.

Many counts were recorded for this clonotype. The chain uses TRBV4-2 and TRBJ2-7, with TRBD1 identical over 9 bases. Per germline, CDR1 LGHNA and CDR2 YNFKEQ. After removal of 3 bases from V and 1 base from J, the junction contained 4 bases not matched to a gene. The CDR3 sequence is 15 residues long. The CDR3 nucleotides are TGTGCCAGCAGCCACCCGGGACAGGGATCCTACGAGCAGTACTTC. Translated: CASSHPGQGSYEQYF.

V and J are TRBV5-1 and TRBJ1-2, with TRBD1 identical over 7 bases. Germline CDR1 reads SGHRS; CDR2 reads YFSETQ. This CDR3 contains 13 residues. J gave up 7 bases and V 4 bases, and 7 bases lay outside the gene matches. The CDR3 bases are TGCGCCAGCAGCCCTCCGGGACAGCCTGGCTACACCTTC. Translated, it gives CASSPPGQPGYTF.

This clonotype was observed a few times. One end of the junction is discordant with germline, which a read error may explain. The V gene is TRBV30, the J gene TRBJ1-1, with D possibly TRBD1 on 5 matching bases. Germline-derived CDR1 and CDR2 are GTSNPN and SVGIG (reference sequence). This CDR3 contains 11 residues. The CDR3 bases are TGCGTATCAGGGAGGAACACTGAAGCTTTCTTT. It encodes CVSGRNTEAFF.

This clonotype was recorded a few times. V is TRBV27 and J is TRBJ2-7; 10 positions match TRBD1. V shed 10 bases and J 6 bases; nucleotides not matched to a gene: 9. Per the germline V gene, CDR1 is MNHEY and CDR2 is SMNVEV (reference sequence). This CDR3 comprises 13 residues. Written as DNA, the CDR3 is TGTGCCACCGGGACAGGGGTGTCGGCCGAGCAGTACTTC. Its translation is CATGTGVSAEQYF.

This clonotype appeared many times. The chain is built from TRBV29-1 and TRBJ2-1; 8 nucleotides match TRBD2. In germline, CDR1 is SQVTM, CDR2 ANQGSEA. J was trimmed by 5 bases and V by 8 bases; bases with no gene match: 17. The CDR3 runs to 16 residues. Here the CDR3 DNA reads TGCAGCACGGGGGGTTACAGCGGGAGTAGAAACAATGAGCAGTTCTTC. Its translation is CSTGGYSGSRNNEQFF.

There are many counts of this clonotype. This chain joins TRBV29-1 and TRBJ2-5; D is uncertain. CDR3 length: 13 amino acids. Trimming removed 4 bases at V and 4 bases at J, with 13 bases between. Germline lookup yields CDR1 SQVTM and CDR2 ANQGSEA. In DNA form, the CDR3 reads TGCAGCGTTGCAGGCGCCTGGGGAGAGACCCAGTACTTC. It yields the protein CSVAGAWGETQYF.

This clonotype was seen a few times. This chain uses TRBV20-1 with TRBJ2-5; D perhaps matches TRBD1 (6 bases). Between the trimmed V and J ends, which lost 5 bases and 2 bases, there was a span of 15 bases. CDR3 size: 14 residues. CDR1 is DFQATT and CDR2 is SNEGSKA in the germline V gene (reference sequence). CDR3 loop: CSAESPTGQETQYF. CDR3 bases: TGCAGTGCTGAATCCCCGACAGGACAAGAGACCCAGTACTTC.

This clonotype came up a few times. The chain has TRBV3-1 and TRBJ1-2; D ambiguous. Trimming stripped 1 base from V and 4 bases from J, with 7 bases between. From germline, CDR1 is LGHDT and CDR2 YNNKEL (reference sequence). The CDR3 is 13 amino acids. CDR3 protein: CASSQGGGYGYTF. For the CDR3, the DNA is TGTGCCAGCAGCCAAGGCGGAGGCTATGGCTACACCTTC.

This chain connects TRBV7-2 to TRBJ2-5; D gene ambiguous. V shed 5 bases and J shed 5 bases, with 9 bases lying between them. The CDR3 is 12 amino acids. Germline lookup yields CDR1 SGHTA and CDR2 FQGNSA. In DNA form, the CDR3 reads TGTGCCAGCAGCCCGTTGATTGAGACCCAGTACTTC. Its translation is CASSPLIETQYF.

In its sample, this clonotype was seen a few times. This chain connects TRBV6-2 or TRBV6-3 to TRBJ2-1; 7 bases are shared with TRBD1. Per germline, CDR1 MNHEY and CDR2 SVGEGT. The CDR3 totals 14 residues. V shed 2 bases, J shed 7 bases, and the junction held 5 bases outside the gene matches. CDR3 coding DNA: TGTGCCAGCAGTTACAGGGGGCCGTGGAATGAGCAGTTCTTC. This sequence encodes CASSYRGPWNEQFF.

This clonotype occurred many times. J is TRBJ2-7 and V is TRBV7-6; the D gene is possibly TRBD1 (5 bases). V lost 2 bases to trimming and J lost 3 bases, with 11 bases between them. Germline lookup yields CDR1 SGHVS and CDR2 FNYEAQ. This CDR3 spans 14 amino acids. DNA of the CDR3: TGTGCCAGCAGCTTAAGACAGACTTACTACGAGCAGTACTTC. As protein: CASSLRQTYYEQYF. Drawing the rest from reference TRBV7-6 and TRBJ2-7, the complete variable domain is GAGVSQSPRYKVTKRGQDVALRCDPISGHVSLYWYRQALGQGPEFLTYFNYEAQQDKSGLPNDRFSAERPEGSISTLTIQRTEQRDSAMYRCASSLRQTYYEQYFGPGTRLTVT.

This chain joins TRBV20-1 and TRBJ2-7; 9 bases agree with TRBD1. Losses at the gene ends were 3 bases for V and 5 bases for J; bases not matched to a gene: 5. Germline CDR1 is DFQATT and CDR2 is SNEGSKA (reference sequence). This CDR3 has 13 amino acids. The CDR3 region has the DNA TGCAGTGCTAGTAGGACAGGGGCCCACGAGCAGTACTTC. This translates into CSASRTGAHEQYF.

There are a few counts of this clonotype. This chain joins TRBV15 and TRBJ1-4, with D tentatively TRBD1 (6 bases). Germline values: CDR1 LNHNV, CDR2 YYDKDF (reference sequence). This CDR3 region has 17 residues. V gave up 1 base and J gave up 0 bases, with 12 bases separating them. CDR3 loop: CATSRGAGDPTNEKLFF. The CDR3 DNA sequence: TGTGCCACCAGCAGAGGGGCAGGGGATCCAACTAATGAAAAACTGTTTTTT.

This clonotype was detected a few times. The V call is TRBV24-1, the J call TRBJ2-7, with D possibly TRBD1 on 6 matching bases. The germline V gene encodes CDR1 KGHDR and CDR2 SFDVKD. There are 15 residues in the CDR3. Trimming removed 2 bases from V and 6 bases from J, with 16 bases in between. The CDR3 protein is CATSDSQGPTSEQYF. As DNA, the CDR3 is TGTGCCACCAGTGATTCTCAGGGGCCCACAAGCGAGCAGTACTTC.